This T cell receptor (beta chain) comes out of a study of blood T cell repertoires in COVID-19. For the study at large: Italy, Spain and the United States were the sources of the convalescent and acute COVID-19 samples.

The V gene's germline CDR1 is GTSNPN and CDR2 SVGIG (reference sequence). The CDR3 has 15 residues. Unmatched junction bases numbered 5, after V lost 0 bases and J lost 6 bases. The authors' processing: Cell counts per sample came from amplifying reference gene primers. Measured with immunoSEQ multiplex PCR; TCRdb has only the in-frame clones, and not every one. V and J calls and clone size come straight from that table; D and trimming were deduced from the DNA. The sample consists of some 260,000 clones, 75% to 90% of them appearing once. Sequences were obtained from peripheral blood. The rearrangement uses TRBV30 and TRBJ2-7; 13 bases map to TRBD2. The sequence was collected from a woman in her 70s with COVID-19, enrolled during active disease. Here the CDR3 DNA reads TGTGCCTGGAGTGTTACTAGCGGGAGGGCCAGCGAGCAGTACTTC. It translates to CAWSVTSGRASEQYF.